Following are 18 T cell receptor beta chains from one sample sequenced in a study of vaccination and CD4 T cells after COVID-19. These TCRs are of unknown antigen specificity. With the Oncomine TCR Beta short-read assay, DNA from cultured CD4+ T cells was sequenced. Via MiXCR, TCRdb re-called the PCR reads, giving one row per CDR3 protein. The sample lists 20,000 to 25,000 distinct CDR3 sequences; 66% were seen once. Described treatment: approximately 10-day PBMC culture with coronavirus spike peptide pools or control peptides (ViraFEST assay). Sequencing was performed on CD4+ T cells from blood, cultured in vitro. The receptors shown here come from a human donor who had recovered from COVID-19.

This clonotype came up once. The V gene is TRBV25-1, the J gene TRBJ2-7; D gene unclear. The CDR3 runs to 11 residues. Trimming pared 3 bases from V and 6 bases from J, leaving 6 bases between. Germline V gene lookup returns CDR1 MGHDK and CDR2 SYGVNS. The CDR3 protein is CASSDGGEQYF. The CDR3 DNA follows: TGTGCCAGCAGTGACGGTGGCGAGCAGTACTTC.

The chain couples TRBV2 to TRBJ2-3; D gene uncertain. Germline CDR1 reads SNHLY; CDR2 reads FYNNEI. CDR3 size: 13 residues. V lost 3 bases and J 5 bases, leaving 9 bases between the germline ends. CDR3 sequence reads: CASSDEIGDTQYF. In DNA, the CDR3 is TGTGCCAGCAGTGACGAGATAGGAGATACGCAGTATTTT.

The V gene is TRBV7-9, the J gene TRBJ1-1; weak D call: TRBD1 (5 bases). The CDR3 consists of 16 residues. V lost 5 bases, J lost 5 bases, and 21 bases lay in between. The germline V gene has CDR1 SEHNR and CDR2 FQNEAQ (reference sequence). The CDR3 DNA sequence: TGTGCCAGCAGCCAAGAGTGGGGCTCCTTGGGAACTGAAGCTTTCTTT. Amino acids: CASSQEWGSLGTEAFF.

CDR3 coding DNA: TGTGCCAGCAGCCCTAGACAGGCGATCTCCTACAATGAGCAGTTCTTC. This sequence encodes CASSPRQAISYNEQFF. This chain connects TRBV7-2 to TRBJ2-1; D possibly corresponds to TRBD1 (6 bases). The germline CDR1 and CDR2 sequences are SGHTA and FQGNSA. V gave up 5 bases and J gave up 0 bases, with 14 bases separating them. CDR3 length equals 16 residues.

In its sample, this clonotype was seen a few times. This sequence joins TRBV19 and TRBJ1-5; 8 bases are shared with TRBD1. V gave up 3 bases and J gave up 4 bases; unmatched junction bases: 8. CDR1 and CDR2 from the germline V gene are LNHDA and SQIVND (reference sequence). This CDR3 is 16 amino acids long. The CDR3 region is CASSMWAGGRNQPQHF. The CDR3 DNA reads as TGTGCCAGTAGTATGTGGGCAGGGGGCAGGAATCAGCCCCAGCATTTT.

J is TRBJ2-3 and V is TRBV20-1; the D is unclear. CDR3 length: 14 residues. Trimming cost V 8 bases and J 0 bases, with 15 bases left between them. CDR1 and CDR2 (germline): DFQATT, SNEGSKA (reference sequence). CDR3 coding DNA: TGCAGTACCCTTAGTTTTTCTAGCACAGATACGCAGTATTTT. Translating it yields CSTLSFSSTDTQYF.

This clonotype is a singleton in its sample. The V call is TRBV12-3 or TRBV12-4, the J call TRBJ1-4; 7 bases fit TRBD1. The length of the CDR3 is 13 residues. J gave up 8 bases and V 8 bases, and 8 bases lay outside the gene matches. The CDR3 nucleotides are TGTGCCAGCTCCACAGGGGTGGGAGAAAAACTGTTTTTT. It encodes CASSTGVGEKLFF.

The chain joins TRBV6-5 to TRBJ1-2; D unresolved. CDR3 length equals 15 residues. Germline loops: CDR1 MNHEY, CDR2 SVGAGI. V was shortened by 4 bases and J by 3 bases, with 15 bases between the two germline ends. The CDR3 reads CASSFADDGYYGYTF. In DNA form, the CDR3 reads TGTGCCAGCAGTTTTGCTGACGACGGGTACTATGGCTACACCTTC.

This clonotype was seen more than once but under ten times. The genes are TRBV2 and TRBJ1-2, with 9 bases fitting TRBD1. Germline V gene sequence: CDR1 SNHLY, CDR2 FYNNEI. V shed 1 base and J 6 bases; nucleotides not matched to a gene: 0. The CDR3 is 13 residues long. CDR3 loop: CASSEDRGHGYTF. In nucleotides, the CDR3 is TGTGCCAGCAGTGAAGACAGGGGGCATGGCTACACCTTC. The whole variable domain, filled in from reference TRBV2 and TRBJ1-2, reads EPEVTQTPSHQVTQMGQEVILRCVPISNHLYFYWYRQILGQKVEFLVSFYNNEISEKSEIFDDQFSVERPDGSNFTLKIRSTKLEDSAMYFCASSEDRGHGYTFGSGTRLTVV.

In regard to this clonotype: One end of the junction fails to match germline, which may point to a read error. The chain links TRBV19 to TRBJ1-2; 8 bases map to TRBD1. The CDR3 consists of 14 residues. Germline CDR1 is LNHDA and CDR2 is SQIVND (reference sequence). This chain's CDR3 is CVSNKDRVVHGYTF. The CDR3 DNA reads TGTGTCAGTAATAAGGACAGGGTGGTCCATGGCTACACCTTC.

This rearrangement joins TRBV6-2 or TRBV6-3 to TRBJ2-3; D uncertain. Trimming stripped 3 bases from V and 5 bases from J, with 12 bases between. Germline CDR1 reads MNHEY; CDR2 reads SVGEGT. CDR3 length: 14 residues. The CDR3 sequence: CASSYTPGGDTQYF. CDR3 sequence (DNA): TGTGCCAGCAGTTATACGCCGGGCGGAGATACGCAGTATTTT.

V is TRBV20-1 and J is TRBJ2-1, with D perhaps TRBD2 (6 bases). Germline V gene sequence: CDR1 DFQATT, CDR2 SNEGSKA (reference sequence). The CDR3 is 18 residues long. Trimming took off 1 base at V and 2 bases at J, with 21 bases between the two ends. The CDR3 sequence is CSARVSVSGSLAYNEQFF. CDR3 DNA: TGCAGTGCTAGAGTCTCAGTCAGCGGGTCTTTAGCCTACAATGAGCAGTTCTTC.

The chain is built from TRBV6-4 and TRBJ1-6, with TRBD1 identical over 7 bases. The ends lost 6 bases at V and 2 bases at J; junction bases unmatched: 13. The CDR3 sequence is 18 residues long. Looked up from germline, CDR1 is MRHNA and CDR2 is SNTAGT. CDR3 protein: CASRPTTGDGAYNSPLHF. CDR3 bases: TGTGCCAGCAGACCCACTACAGGGGATGGCGCCTATAATTCACCCCTCCACTTT.

The chain links TRBV18 to TRBJ1-1; 7 bases map to TRBD1. The CDR3 loop spans 14 amino acids. The trim removed 6 bases at V and 0 bases at J, leaving 4 bases unmatched. Germline V CDR1 and CDR2: KGHSH, LQKENI. The CDR3 DNA reads as TGTGCCAGCTCCGCGACAGGGATGAACACTGAAGCTTTCTTT. Translation gives CASSATGMNTEAFF.

This chain uses TRBV7-2 with TRBJ2-1, with D possibly matching TRBD2 (5 bases). Trimming pared 4 bases from V and 0 bases from J, leaving 10 bases between. Germline V lookup: CDR1 SGHTA, CDR2 FQGNSA. There are 15 residues in the CDR3. CDR3 sequence: CASSSSLSSYNEQFF. CDR3 sequence (DNA): TGTGCCAGCAGCTCTAGCTTGAGCTCCTACAATGAGCAGTTCTTC.

V is TRBV7-2 and J is TRBJ1-6; D is undetermined. The CDR3 sequence is 14 residues long. Germline V gives CDR1 SGHTA, CDR2 FQGNSA. V lost 1 base and J 7 bases, leaving 8 bases between the germline ends. This CDR3 reads CASSLGTSNSPLHF. CDR3 bases: TGTGCCAGCAGCTTAGGAACGTCAAATTCACCCCTCCACTTT.

This chain links TRBV4-2 with TRBJ2-3; a weak D match, TRBD2 (5 bases). The CDR3 has 15 residues. The germline gives CDR1 LGHNA, CDR2 YNFKEQ. V gave up 5 bases and J gave up 1 base, with 13 bases separating them. In nucleotides, the CDR3 is TGTGCCAGCAGCGGCACGCGGGCTCGCACAGATACGCAGTATTTT. This gives the protein CASSGTRARTDTQYF.

This rearrangement joins TRBV6-5 to TRBJ2-7, with D hard to call. Trimming stripped 2 bases from V and 7 bases from J, with 15 bases between. The germline V gene encodes CDR1 MNHEY and CDR2 SVGAGI. The CDR3 spans 14 residues. The chain's CDR3 is CASSYLPGSREQYF. The CDR3 bases are TGTGCCAGCAGTTACCTTCCAGGCTCGCGGGAGCAGTACTTC.